The present T cell receptor beta chain was sequenced within a study of CD8 T cells in ankylosing spondylitis. Study results and caveats: Seemingly characteristic of ankylosing spondylitis blood was a TCR beta motif consisting of about 8 highly homologous variants. Reported data indicate significant enrichment of disease-linked clones within matched ankylosing spondylitis synovial fluid. Past studies reported some motif variants in reactive arthritis synovial fluid and blood.

The CDR3 totals 15 residues. V lost 1 base and J 5 bases, leaving 14 bases between the germline ends. Using its own MiXCR run on the 5' RACE reads, TCRdb lists one record per CDR3 protein. The top ten hold over 0.9% of the sample, which has about 440,000 distinct CDR3 sequences, approximately 17% seen once. The sample holds a few counts of this clonotype. Its antigen is unidentified. The specimen was blood, either unsorted or a sorted T cell fraction (not recorded which). The TCR originated in a male donor with ankylosing spondylitis. J is TRBJ2-5 and V is TRBV12-3 or TRBV12-4, with D tentatively TRBD1 (5 bases). CDR3 loop: CASSLEGRVGETQYF. CDR3 nucleotides: TGTGCCAGCAGTTTAGAGGGCAGGGTGGGGGAGACCCAGTACTTC.